One and the same sample provided the 27 T cell receptor beta chains below, sequenced in a study of CD8 T cells in Susac syndrome. Random hexamers served to reverse transcribe about 0.45 to 1 ug RNA. TCRdb passed the immunoSEQ multiplex PCR reads through MiXCR, listing each CDR3 protein once. The sample contains roughly 190,000 distinct CDR3 sequences, roughly 94% of which appear only once. Source material: CD4+ T cells from PBMCs. The receptor source for this set is a human donor in good health.

The chain employs TRBV27 and TRBJ1-2, with D perhaps matching TRBD1 (6 bases). Trimming took 2 bases from V and 7 from J, leaving 8 bases between them. The CDR3 length is 12 residues. CDR1 and CDR2 (germline): MNHEY, SMNVEV (reference sequence). The CDR3 sequence: CASSLQGIGYTF. The DNA of the CDR3 is TGTGCCAGCAGTTTACAGGGGATTGGCTACACCTTC.

The rearrangement joins TRBV7-2 to TRBJ2-5, with TRBD2 matching over 7 bases. Germline trimming cut 5 bases from V and 0 bases from J; bases unmatched to any gene: 6. Germline V gene sequence: CDR1 SGHTA, CDR2 FQGNSA. The CDR3 sequence is 15 residues long. The CDR3 loop is CASSRGLGYQETQYF. DNA for the CDR3: TGTGCCAGCAGCCGAGGACTAGGGTACCAAGAGACCCAGTACTTC.

This rearrangement joins TRBV6-6 to TRBJ1-5, with TRBD1 matching over 7 bases. Losses at the gene ends were 4 bases for V and 2 bases for J; bases not matched to a gene: 2. The CDR3 extends over 14 amino acids. CDR1 is MNHNY and CDR2 is SVGAGI in the germline V gene (reference sequence). CDR3 region: CASSSGGGNQPQHF. CDR3 sequence (DNA): TGTGCCAGCAGTTCAGGGGGTGGCAATCAGCCCCAGCATTTT.

The rearrangement links TRBV30 to TRBJ1-2, with D possibly matching TRBD1 (5 bases). CDR1 is GTSNPN and CDR2 is SVGIG in the germline V gene (reference sequence). With 6 bases removed from V and 3 bases from J, the gap between germline ends came to 11 bases. The length of the CDR3 is 12 residues. The CDR3 DNA is TGTGCCTGTAGCCGGGACCACTATGGCTACACCTTC. It encodes CACSRDHYGYTF.

The table lists this clonotype with a count of one. The chain combines TRBV20-1 with TRBJ1-5, with D unclear. This CDR3 spans 10 amino acids. The V end lost 3 bases, the J end lost 11 bases, and 8 bases lay between the germline ends. Germline loops: CDR1 DFQATT, CDR2 SNEGSKA (reference sequence). The CDR3 DNA reads TGCAGTGCTAGGGGGTCGACCCAGCATTTT. Translation gives CSARGSTQHF.

The V gene is TRBV2, the J gene TRBJ2-5, with 8 bases that match TRBD2. The germline V gene has CDR1 SNHLY and CDR2 FYNNEI. CDR3 size: 16 residues. V lost 1 base and J lost 0; bases outside the gene matches: 4. The CDR3 is CASSEEGGLDQETQYF. As DNA, the CDR3 is TGTGCCAGCAGTGAAGAGGGGGGACTAGACCAAGAGACCCAGTACTTC.

The chain uses TRBV2 and TRBJ2-7, with D unresolved. Trimming pared 5 bases from V and 6 bases from J, leaving 17 bases between. Germline V gene lookup returns CDR1 SNHLY and CDR2 FYNNEI. CDR3 length: 14 amino acids. CDR3 in amino acids: CASSPQPRSPEQYF. DNA of the CDR3: TGTGCCAGCAGTCCCCAGCCTAGATCTCCCGAGCAGTACTTC. The full variable domain, rest sourced from reference TRBV2 and TRBJ2-7, is EPEVTQTPSHQVTQMGQEVILRCVPISNHLYFYWYRQILGQKVEFLVSFYNNEISEKSEIFDDQFSVERPDGSNFTLKIRSTKLEDSAMYFCASSPQPRSPEQYFGPGTRLTVT.

The chain recombines TRBV12-3 or TRBV12-4 with TRBJ1-3, with unresolved D. V was cut by 10 bases and J by 0 bases, with 7 bases left in between. This CDR3 region has 12 residues. The CDR3 DNA follows: TGTGCCACCCAAGCCTCTGGAAACACCATATATTTT. Protein product: CATQASGNTIYF.

The table lists this clonotype with a count of one. J is TRBJ1-2 and V is TRBV29-1; 7 nucleotides agree with TRBD1. The germline CDR1 and CDR2 sequences are SQVTM and ANQGSEA. The CDR3 runs to 11 residues. Trimming cost V 4 bases and J 7 bases; bases outside gene matches: 3. The DNA of the CDR3 is TGCAGCGTTGGAGGGGGCGCTGGCTACACCTTC. Translated, it gives CSVGGGAGYTF. The whole variable domain, filled in from reference TRBV29-1 and TRBJ1-2, reads SAVISQKPSRDICQRGTSLTIQCQVDSQVTMMFWYRQQPGQSLTLIATANQGSEATYESGFVIDKFPISRPNLTFSTLTVSNMSPEDSSIYLCSVGGGAGYTFGSGTRLTVV.

V usage is TRBV19 and J usage is TRBJ1-2; possibly TRBD1 for D (5 bases). Looked up from germline, CDR1 is LNHDA and CDR2 is SQIVND (reference sequence). The V end was cut by 5 bases, the J end by 8 bases, with 9 bases between. The CDR3 extends over 11 amino acids. The DNA for the CDR3 is TGTGCCAGTAGTCCAGGACAAGGCTACACCTTC. Amino acids: CASSPGQGYTF. Combining the CDR3 with reference TRBV19 and TRBJ1-2 gives the whole variable domain DGGITQSPKYLFRKEGQNVTLSCEQNLNHDAMYWYRQDPGQGLRLIYYSQIVNDFQKGDIAEGYSVSREKKESFPLTVTSAQKNPTAFYLCASSPGQGYTFGSGTRLTVV.

The chain uses TRBV6-6 and TRBJ2-1; 9 bases match TRBD2. This CDR3 comprises 15 residues. J was trimmed by 8 bases and V by 2 bases; bases with no gene match: 7. Germline values: CDR1 MNHNY, CDR2 SVGAGI (reference sequence). This CDR3 is CASSYRASGKDEQFF. CDR3 nucleotide sequence: TGTGCCAGCAGTTACCGGGCTAGCGGGAAGGATGAGCAGTTCTTC.

The gene calls are TRBV24-1 and TRBJ2-2; no reliable D call. CDR1 is KGHDR and CDR2 is SFDVKD in the germline V gene. Trimming removed 4 bases at V and 7 bases at J, with 6 bases between. CDR3 size: 12 residues. The CDR3 region is CATSEKVGELFF. The CDR3 coding sequence is TGTGCCACCAGTGAGAAAGTCGGGGAGCTGTTTTTT.

This chain uses TRBV20-1 with TRBJ2-7; 10 bases are shared with TRBD1. The V and J ends lost 6 bases and 5 bases, in that order; junction bases with no gene match: 10. The germline CDR1 and CDR2 sequences are DFQATT and SNEGSKA (reference sequence). CDR3 length: 14 amino acids. In nucleotides, the CDR3 is TGCAGTGCACCCGGGACAGGGGTTAAGGACGAGCAGTACTTC. Amino acid sequence: CSAPGTGVKDEQYF.

This chain links TRBV18 with TRBJ2-2; D is undetermined. The length of the CDR3 is 15 residues. Germline V CDR1 and CDR2: KGHSH, LQKENI. Trimming stripped 2 bases from V and 0 bases from J, with 7 bases between. This chain's CDR3 is CASSPRSANTGELFF. The CDR3 nucleotides read TGTGCCAGCTCACCAAGATCGGCGAACACCGGGGAGCTGTTTTTT.

J is TRBJ2-1 and V is TRBV30, with D unresolved. V lost 3 bases and J lost 10, with 10 bases in between. CDR1 is GTSNPN and CDR2 is SVGIG in the germline V gene (reference sequence). The CDR3 spans 11 residues. The CDR3, as DNA: TGTGCCTGGAGCGACCAGACAGAGCAGTTCTTC. Protein sequence: CAWSDQTEQFF.

This sequence joins TRBV2 and TRBJ2-5; D possibly uses TRBD1 or TRBD2 (5 bases each). V lost 3 bases, J lost 9 bases, and 8 bases lay in between. Germline CDR1 SNHLY, CDR2 FYNNEI. The CDR3 covers 11 residues. The CDR3 coding sequence is TGTGCCAGCAGTGACTGGGGGTCCCAGTACTTC. This sequence encodes CASSDWGSQYF.

V usage is TRBV3-1 and J usage is TRBJ2-1; D is unresolved. In germline, CDR1 is LGHDT, CDR2 YNNKEL (reference sequence). The length of the CDR3 is 15 residues. V was shortened by 0 bases and J by 0 bases, with 6 bases between the two germline ends. The CDR3 region is CASSQDTNSYNEQFF. CDR3 coding DNA: TGTGCCAGCAGCCAAGATACAAACTCCTACAATGAGCAGTTCTTC.

The chain joins TRBV20-1 to TRBJ2-4, with TRBD2 matching over 8 bases. This CDR3 comprises 14 residues. The ends lost 1 base at V and 8 bases at J; junction bases unmatched: 7. The germline V gene has CDR1 DFQATT and CDR2 SNEGSKA (reference sequence). The CDR3 region has the DNA TGCAGTGCTAGAGTCACGGGAGGGCCAGACATTCAGTACTTC. Protein: CSARVTGGPDIQYF.

This chain uses TRBV30 with TRBJ2-2; the D gene could be TRBD1 or TRBD2 (5 bases each). Germline assignment: CDR1 GTSNPN and CDR2 SVGIG (reference sequence). The CDR3 is 14 residues long. V gave up 2 bases and J gave up 6 bases, with 13 bases separating them. The CDR3 is CAWSPSRGPGELFF. The CDR3, as DNA: TGTGCCTGGAGTCCCTCGAGGGGACCCGGGGAGCTGTTTTTT.

The rearrangement joins TRBV30 to TRBJ2-2, with D perhaps being TRBD1 or TRBD2 (5 bases each). This CDR3 region has 13 residues. Looked up from germline, CDR1 is GTSNPN and CDR2 is SVGIG (reference sequence). The V gene lost 3 bases and the J gene lost 4 bases, with 9 bases spanning the gap. Written as DNA, the CDR3 is TGTGCCTGGAGGGGGGATTCCACCGGGGAGCTGTTTTTT. It codes for CAWRGDSTGELFF.

This clonotype was observed once. The chain links TRBV7-2 to TRBJ1-2; no firm D call. This CDR3 is built from 12 residues. V lost 1 base and J lost 4, with 4 bases in between. The germline CDR1 and CDR2 sequences are SGHTA and FQGNSA. CDR3 residues: CASSLDTYGYTF. The CDR3 coding sequence is TGTGCCAGCAGCTTAGACACCTATGGCTACACCTTC.

J is TRBJ2-1 and V is TRBV2; TRBD2 is a possible D gene (6 bases). There are 13 residues in the CDR3. Germline V lookup: CDR1 SNHLY, CDR2 FYNNEI. V lost 2 bases to trimming and J lost 6 bases, with 8 bases between them. The CDR3 region has the DNA TGTGCCAGCAGTGAAACTAGCTTCAATGAGCAGTTCTTC. Protein sequence: CASSETSFNEQFF.

The chain joins TRBV29-1 to TRBJ2-5; D gene unclear. Germline CDR1 reads SQVTM; CDR2 reads ANQGSEA. V was trimmed by 4 bases and J by 3 bases, leaving 6 bases between them. The CDR3 has 11 residues. CDR3 amino acids: CSVGLEETQYF. CDR3 DNA sequence: TGCAGCGTTGGGCTAGAAGAGACCCAGTACTTC.

This clonotype was detected a few times. The chain recombines TRBV18 with TRBJ2-7; D is perhaps TRBD1 (5 bases). This CDR3 is built from 13 residues. In germline, CDR1 is KGHSH, CDR2 LQKENI. V was clipped by 3 bases and J by 3 bases, with 9 bases between them. This CDR3 reads CASSPGQNYEQYF. The CDR3 bases are TGTGCCAGCTCACCGGGGCAGAACTACGAGCAGTACTTC.

The count of this clonotype is one. The gene calls are TRBV9 and TRBJ1-2; D not resolved. Germline CDR1 and CDR2: SGDLS and YYNGEE. Deletions cut 0 bases from V and 4 bases from J, with 10 bases between. CDR3 length: 14 residues. CDR3 in DNA: TGTGCCAGCAGCGTAGGAGAGGGCTTCTATGGCTACACCTTC. This translates into CASSVGEGFYGYTF. The full variable domain, its missing parts supplied by reference TRBV9 and TRBJ1-2, is DSGVTQTPKHLITATGQRVTLRCSPRSGDLSVYWYQQSLDQGLQFLIQYYNGEERAKGNILERFSAQQFPDLHSELNLSSLELGDSALYFCASSVGEGFYGYTFGSGTRLTVV.

The J gene is TRBJ2-3, the V gene TRBV7-9, with D perhaps matching TRBD2 (6 bases). The V end was cut by 8 bases, the J end by 1 base, with 10 bases between. This CDR3 is built from 13 residues. Germline V lookup: CDR1 SEHNR, CDR2 FQNEAQ (reference sequence). CDR3 region: CASAIAGTDTQYF. CDR3 sequence (DNA): TGTGCCAGCGCAATAGCGGGCACAGATACGCAGTATTTT.

This chain links TRBV30 with TRBJ1-2; no clear D. The V end lost 2 bases, the J end lost 4 bases, and 11 bases lay between the germline ends. Germline V gene lookup returns CDR1 GTSNPN and CDR2 SVGIG (reference sequence). CDR3 size: 13 residues. CDR3 DNA sequence: TGTGCCTGGAGTATCGCCGCGATCTATGGCTACACCTTC. Translation: CAWSIAAIYGYTF.